Here is one T cell receptor beta chain with its context. It has no known antigen specificity. No much larger clonotype is one base removed from it; base qualities were not supplied. This sample was taken from a study of immune characterization of retroperitoneal liposarcoma (dated by TCRdb to between 2018 and 2020). Library preparation used PCR. Sequencing relied on a NextSeq 500. Through fastp at Q25 and MiXCR, TCRdb rebuilt clones from the public reads, retaining in-frame beta chains. Under each unique CDR3 protein, matching rows form one entry showing the most common genes and DNA. This sample comprises 6,500 to 8,000 distinct CDR3 sequences, over 25% of them detected only once. The ten most abundant clones make up 42% of the sample. The CDR3 sequence holds 14 residues, the cysteine and phenylalanine included. The kept DNA is CDR3 alone, 42 bases in frame from the first base. The germline V and J ends show losses of 6 bases and 2 bases respectively, and no gene match explains 4 bases of the junction. The germline V gene (reference sequence) provides CDR1 MNHNY and CDR2 SVGAGI.

The clonotype was recovered from a male donor with retroperitoneal liposarcoma. Sequences were obtained from blood. Recombination connected TRBV6-6 to TRBJ2-4; TRBD1 fits 7 bases in the junction. CDR3 sequence: CASSPQGSKNIQYF. The nucleotide sequence reads as follows: TGTGCCAGCAGCCCACAGGGGTCCAAAAACATTCAGTACTTC.